A selection of T cell receptor beta chains follows, all from one sample in a study of cytomegalovirus exposure and HLA in healthy donors. Data came from immunoSEQ multiplex PCR; TCRdb stores just in-frame clones and leaves some out. Seen here are approximately 150,000 clones, roughly 80% observed once, and the top ten hold 11%. Input material: PBMCs. The receptors originated from a man aged 18 to 35 in good health and CMV-seropositive. The CDR3 runs from the conserved cysteine through the conserved F or W. Each record gives: D gene, J gene, clone size, V gene, CDR3 DNA, CDR3 protein. The D gene is left open where the match is weak. A row's size may be missing; if present it is once, few, many or a size class.

. | TRBJ1-2 | . | TRBV28 | TGTGCCAGCAGTTCGCCAACCGGGAGTGGCTACACCTTC | CASSSPTGSGYTF
TRBD2 | TRBJ2-2 | . | TRBV7-8 | TGTGCCAGCAGCAGGGAGGGAGGGGCCACCGGGGAGCTGTTTTTT | CASSREGGATGELFF
. | TRBJ2-3 | few | TRBV7-9 | TGTTCCAGCAGCTCGAGGACAGTTCTCTCCCCAGATACGCAGTATTTT | CSSSSRTVLSPDTQYF
. | TRBJ2-7 | . | TRBV7-2 | TGTGCCAGCAGCTATCCTGGAGCCTACGAGCAGTACTTC | CASSYPGAYEQYF
TRBD2 | TRBJ2-5 | . | TRBV5-1 | TGCGCCAGCAGCTTGATACCGGGAGGGTCAGAGACCCAGTACTTC | CASSLIPGGSETQYF
. | TRBJ2-7 | . | TRBV7-9 | TGTGCCAGCACCCGGATTCAGGGGGGAGATCGGTACGAGCAGTACTTC | CASTRIQGGDRYEQYF
TRBD2 | TRBJ2-3 | . | TRBV7-8 | TGTGCCAGCACTACGGGACTAGCGGGAGGCGCTAGCACAGATACGCAGTATTTT | CASTTGLAGGASTDTQYF
. | TRBJ1-3 | . | TRBV6-4 | TGTGCCAGCAGTGACTCAAGGACAGAATACTCTGGAAACACCATATATTTT | CASSDSRTEYSGNTIYF
TRBD2 | TRBJ2-5 | . | TRBV27 | TGTGCCAGCAGTTTCAGTCTAGCGGAAGAGACCCAGTACTTC | CASSFSLAEETQYF
TRBD2 | TRBJ2-5 | . | TRBV5-1 | TGCGCCAGCAGCTTGGGACTAGCGGGAGTTATTTGGGAGACCCAGTACTTC | CASSLGLAGVIWETQYF
TRBD1 | TRBJ1-5 | . | TRBV4-1 | TGCGCCAGCAGCCACCTTGGGACAGGGTCCGGGCCCCAGCATTTT | CASSHLGTGSGPQHF